This T cell receptor (beta chain) was found in a study of blood T cells in healthy people across ages. Broader study findings: Diversity estimates from one million T cells were considered underestimates.

Details on this clonotype: As yet, its antigen is unknown.

With a J-beta primer mix and a sample-barcoded 5' primer, a second PCR ran about 7 to 12 cycles. TCRdb re-derived calls from the 5' RACE reads in MiXCR, one entry per CDR3 protein. The top ten hold 23% of the sample, which has approximately 2,000,000 distinct CDR3 sequences, about two fifths seen once. The V end lost 3 bases, the J end lost 2 bases, and 8 bases lay between the germline ends. Germline V gene data show CDR1 as SGHVS and CDR2 as FQNEAQ. The CDR3 covers 13 residues. Sequencing was done on a sample of blood. This chain joins TRBV7-8 and TRBJ2-7; D not certain. The TCR was taken from a human donor in good health. The CDR3 bases are TGTGCCAGCAGCTTTAGCCAGGCCTACGAGCAGTACTTC. This gives the protein CASSFSQAYEQYF.